This TCR beta chain was identified in a study of blood T cell repertoires in COVID-19. Study as a whole: Italy, Spain and the United States were the sources of the convalescent and acute COVID-19 samples.

Germline V gives CDR1 SQVTM, CDR2 ANQGSEA. Trimming cost V 4 bases and J 3 bases, with 13 bases left between them. The CDR3 has 13 amino acids. TCRdb's table, derived via immunoSEQ multiplex PCR, lists solely in-frame clones and lacks some. The profile shows 130,000 to 150,000 clones, around four fifths of them singletons. The sample was peripheral blood. The chain couples TRBV29-1 to TRBJ2-7; D is perhaps TRBD2 (7 bases). The TCR comes from a human donor in a cohort sampled during active COVID-19. CDR3 loop: CSVGGGGGYEQYF. CDR3 in DNA: TGCAGCGTTGGTGGGGGGGGCGGCTACGAGCAGTACTTC.